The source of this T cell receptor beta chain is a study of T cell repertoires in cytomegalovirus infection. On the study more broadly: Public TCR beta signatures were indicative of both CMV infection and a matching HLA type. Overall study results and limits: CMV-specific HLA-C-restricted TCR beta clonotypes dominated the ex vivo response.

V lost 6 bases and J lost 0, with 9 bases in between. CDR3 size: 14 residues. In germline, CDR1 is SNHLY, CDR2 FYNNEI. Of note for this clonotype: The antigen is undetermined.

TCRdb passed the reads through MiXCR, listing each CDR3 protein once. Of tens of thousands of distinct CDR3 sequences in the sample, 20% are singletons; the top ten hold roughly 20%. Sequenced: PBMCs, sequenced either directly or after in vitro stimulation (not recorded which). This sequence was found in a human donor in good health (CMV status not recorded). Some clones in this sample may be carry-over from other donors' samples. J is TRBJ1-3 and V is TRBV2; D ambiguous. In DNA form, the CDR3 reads TGTGCCAGCAGCGGACCGGGCTCTGGAAACACCATATATTTT. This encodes CASSGPGSGNTIYF.